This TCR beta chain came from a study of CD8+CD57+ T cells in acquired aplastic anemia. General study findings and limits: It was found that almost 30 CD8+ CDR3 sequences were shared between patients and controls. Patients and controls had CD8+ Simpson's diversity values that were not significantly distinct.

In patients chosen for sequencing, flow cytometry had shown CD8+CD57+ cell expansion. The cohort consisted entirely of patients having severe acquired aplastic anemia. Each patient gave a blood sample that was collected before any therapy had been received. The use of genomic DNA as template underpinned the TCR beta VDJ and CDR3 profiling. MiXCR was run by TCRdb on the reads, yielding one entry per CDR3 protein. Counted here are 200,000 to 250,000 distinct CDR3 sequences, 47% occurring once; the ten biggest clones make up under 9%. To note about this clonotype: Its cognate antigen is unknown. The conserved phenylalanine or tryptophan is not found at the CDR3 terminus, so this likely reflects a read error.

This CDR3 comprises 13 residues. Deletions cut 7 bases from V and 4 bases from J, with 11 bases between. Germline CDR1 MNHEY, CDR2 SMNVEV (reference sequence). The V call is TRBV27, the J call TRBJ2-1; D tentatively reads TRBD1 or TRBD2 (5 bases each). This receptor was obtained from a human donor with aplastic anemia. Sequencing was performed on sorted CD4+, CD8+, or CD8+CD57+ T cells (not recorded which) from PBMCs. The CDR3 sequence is CASMGELYNEQFS. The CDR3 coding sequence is TGTGCCAGCATGGGGGAACTTTACAATGAGCAGTTCTCC.